These T cell receptor beta chains were read from a single sample in a study of T cells in Graves' hyperthyroidism and ophthalmopathy. MiXCR, run by TCRdb on the multiplex PCR reads, gives a single entry per CDR3 protein. The repertoire includes a few hundred thousand distinct CDR3 sequences, roughly 20% of them detected once, and 40% sits in the top ten. Material: blood. All receptors come from a young man with Graves' ophthalmopathy. CDR3s include the opening cysteine and the closing phenylalanine or tryptophan. D genes are given only for firm matches. Clone size is given for some rows only: seen once, a few or many times, or a class if the clone is expanded.

d_call j_call v_call clone_size cdr3_aa cdr3_nt
NA TRBJ2-7 TRBV11-1 few CASSLGLGYEQYF TGTGCCAGCAGCTTAGGGTTGGGGTACGAGCAGTACTTC
NA TRBJ2-7 TRBV6-1 NA CASSPPSMIGIGYEQYF TGTGCCAGCAGCCCCCCGAGTATGATCGGAATAGGCTACGAGCAGTACTTC
TRBD2 TRBJ2-7 TRBV19 NA CASSLPPHSGAQAYEQYF TGTGCCAGTAGTCTCCCACCGCATAGCGGGGCGCAAGCCTACGAGCAGTACTTC
NA TRBJ1-3 TRBV7-2 NA CASSLESAGGNTIYF TGTGCCAGCAGCTTAGAATCAGCTGGCGGAAACACCATATATTTT
TRBD1 TRBJ2-3 TRBV2 many CASSAGTGGTDTQYF TGTGCCAGCAGCGCCGGGACAGGGGGGACAGATACGCAGTATTTT
TRBD1 TRBJ2-1 TRBV9 few CASSVRTGDSEQFF TGTGCCAGCAGCGTGCGGACAGGGGATAGTGAGCAGTTCTTC
NA TRBJ2-4 TRBV5-1 few CASSLAPGTSEAKNIQYF TGCGCCAGCAGCTTGGCCCCTGGGACAAGCGAAGCCAAAAACATTCAGTACTTC
NA TRBJ2-1 TRBV7-2 many CASSWTPLAEQFF TGTGCCAGCAGCTGGACGCCCTTGGCTGAGCAGTTCTTC
NA TRBJ2-4 TRBV7-6 NA CASSLAQGSDIQYF TGTGCCAGCAGCTTAGCGCAGGGTTCCGACATTCAGTACTTC
NA TRBJ1-5 TRBV27 NA CASSLKGPHQPQHF TGTGCCAGCAGTTTAAAGGGCCCGCATCAGCCCCAGCATTTT
TRBD2 TRBJ2-3 TRBV6-1 many CASSGTRLSTDTQYF TGTGCCAGCAGTGGGACTAGACTAAGCACAGATACGCAGTATTTT
NA TRBJ1-3 TRBV4-1 once CASSQVGAPGNTIYF TGCGCCAGCAGCCAGGTCGGGGCGCCTGGAAACACCATATATTTT
TRBD1 TRBJ1-2 TRBV6-1 NA CASSHEGQSFYYTF TGTGCCAGCAGCCACGAGGGACAGAGCTTCTACTACACCTTC
NA TRBJ1-5 TRBV15 few CATSTNRVQPQHF TGTGCCACCAGCACCAACAGGGTTCAGCCCCAGCATTTT
NA TRBJ1-5 TRBV19 few CASTPSTLSNQPQHF TGTGCCAGTACCCCTTCCACCTTGAGCAATCAGCCCCAGCATTTT
NA TRBJ1-1 TRBV3-1 many CASSHLKGRGWGEAFF TGTGCCAGCAGCCACCTCAAAGGCAGGGGATGGGGTGAAGCTTTCTTT
NA TRBJ1-2 TRBV5-8 few CASSESHGLISGYTF TGTGCCAGCAGCGAATCACACGGGCTAATTAGTGGCTACACCTTC
NA TRBJ1-2 TRBV2 many CASKAEGPQNGYTF TGTGCCAGCAAAGCCGAGGGGCCGCAAAACGGCTACACCTTC
TRBD2 TRBJ2-2 TRBV5-1 NA CASKSVTSGTGELFF TGCGCCAGCAAGAGCGTTACTAGCGGGACCGGGGAGCTGTTTTTT
NA TRBJ1-6 TRBV2 many CASSSRVSQSPLHF TGTGCCAGCAGTTCCCGGGTCTCCCAATCACCCCTCCACTTT
NA TRBJ1-3 TRBV6-1 NA CASLSGYSGNTIYF TGTGCCAGTCTCAGTGGATACTCTGGAAACACCATATATTTT
TRBD2 TRBJ2-2 TRBV2 many CASQREYTGELFF TGTGCCAGCCAGCGGGAGTACACCGGGGAGCTGTTTTTT
NA TRBJ2-3 TRBV2 NA CASSEGRGGADTQYF TGTGCCAGCAGTGAAGGGCGGGGCGGGGCAGATACGCAGTATTTT
NA TRBJ1-1 TRBV6-1 many CASSPDSLSMNTEAFF TGTGCCAGCAGCCCGGACAGCCTCAGCATGAACACTGAAGCTTTCTTT
TRBD1 TRBJ1-2 TRBV11-2 NA CASRGRTGVYGYTF TGTGCCAGCAGAGGAAGGACAGGGGTCTATGGCTACACCTTC
NA TRBJ2-2 TRBV27 few CASGISAGGELFF TGTGCCAGCGGGATCAGTGCTGGGGGGGAGCTGTTTTTT
TRBD1 TRBJ2-5 TRBV20-1 many CSARLVSRQGAQPQETQYF TGCAGTGCTAGACTGGTGTCCCGACAGGGGGCGCAACCCCAAGAGACCCAGTACTTC
NA TRBJ2-7 TRBV5-1 many CASSDEGNYEQYF TGCGCCAGCAGCGATGAGGGAAACTACGAGCAGTACTTC
NA TRBJ2-4 TRBV2 many CASSLGSVENIQYF TGTGCCAGCAGCCTCGGAAGTGTGGAAAACATTCAGTACTTC
NA TRBJ1-2 TRBV6-4 NA CASSPVGGQYGYTF TGTGCCAGTTCGCCCGTCGGGGGTCAGTATGGCTACACCTTC
NA TRBJ1-2 TRBV20-1 many CSARGSGAGGYTF TGCAGTGCTAGAGGTTCAGGGGCCGGTGGCTACACCTTC
NA TRBJ2-1 TRBV20-1 NA CSAPGLVSYNEQFF TGCAGTGCTCCCGGACTGGTCTCCTACAATGAGCAGTTCTTC
NA TRBJ2-4 TRBV4-1 few CASSQVGLRVDIQYF TGCGCCAGCAGCCAAGTGGGGTTGAGGGTAGACATTCAGTACTTC
NA TRBJ2-6 TRBV5-1 once CASSGQISGANVLTF TGCGCCAGCAGCGGACAGATTTCTGGGGCCAACGTCCTGACTTTC
TRBD1 TRBJ1-6 TRBV13 many CASSSPGTGNSPLHF TGTGCCAGCAGCTCACCCGGGACAGGCAATTCACCCCTCCACTTT
NA TRBJ2-4 TRBV12-5 NA CASGIKGGENIQYF TGTGCTAGTGGTATTAAGGGTGGGGAAAACATTCAGTACTTC
NA TRBJ2-7 TRBV7-2 many CASSLEGAVDEQYF TGTGCCAGCAGCTTAGAGGGCGCCGTGGACGAGCAGTACTTC
NA TRBJ1-5 TRBV6-1 many CASSVDSDKPQHF TGTGCCAGCAGTGTAGACTCCGACAAGCCCCAGCATTTT
TRBD1 TRBJ2-6 TRBV6-1 few CASRRTGSNVLTF TGTGCCAGCAGGAGGACAGGGAGCAACGTCCTGACTTTC
TRBD1 TRBJ2-2 TRBV2 NA CASSSPGQGWGGELFF TGTGCCAGCAGTTCTCCGGGACAGGGTTGGGGCGGGGAGCTGTTTTTT
NA TRBJ2-7 TRBV14 many CASSQDLRVKRGEQYF TGTGCCAGCAGCCAAGATTTAAGGGTGAAGAGGGGCGAGCAGTACTTC
TRBD2 TRBJ2-1 TRBV14 NA CASSQLGGGSYNERFF TGTGCCAGCAGCCAATTGGGCGGGGGATCCTACAATGAGCGGTTCTTC
NA TRBJ1-3 TRBV5-1 many CASKQESAGNTIYF TGCGCCAGTAAACAGGAGTCTGCCGGAAACACCATATATTTT
NA TRBJ1-5 TRBV12-3/TRBV12-4 many CASTQRGQPQHF TGTGCCAGCACTCAAAGGGGTCAGCCCCAGCATTTT
NA TRBJ2-7 TRBV6-5 many CASSSSGTGYEQYF TGTGCCAGCAGTTCCTCCGGGACGGGCTACGAGCAGTACTTC
NA TRBJ2-7 TRBV20-1 many CSALSGSQSYEQYF TGCAGTGCTTTATCCGGGTCCCAGTCCTACGAGCAGTACTTC
NA TRBJ2-1 TRBV2 NA CASRSDGYNEQFF TGTGCCAGCAGGAGCGACGGCTACAATGAGCAGTTCTTC
TRBD1 TRBJ1-4 TRBV5-1 many CASSLRQGDEKLFF TGCGCCAGCAGCTTGCGACAGGGCGATGAAAAACTGTTTTTT
NA TRBJ2-5 TRBV29-1 few CSVELGGETQYF TGCAGCGTTGAACTAGGGGGGGAGACCCAGTACTTC
TRBD2 TRBJ2-3 TRBV7-2 NA CASSFSTGGASTQYF TGTGCCAGCAGCTTCAGTACGGGGGGGGCAAGTACGCAGTATTTT